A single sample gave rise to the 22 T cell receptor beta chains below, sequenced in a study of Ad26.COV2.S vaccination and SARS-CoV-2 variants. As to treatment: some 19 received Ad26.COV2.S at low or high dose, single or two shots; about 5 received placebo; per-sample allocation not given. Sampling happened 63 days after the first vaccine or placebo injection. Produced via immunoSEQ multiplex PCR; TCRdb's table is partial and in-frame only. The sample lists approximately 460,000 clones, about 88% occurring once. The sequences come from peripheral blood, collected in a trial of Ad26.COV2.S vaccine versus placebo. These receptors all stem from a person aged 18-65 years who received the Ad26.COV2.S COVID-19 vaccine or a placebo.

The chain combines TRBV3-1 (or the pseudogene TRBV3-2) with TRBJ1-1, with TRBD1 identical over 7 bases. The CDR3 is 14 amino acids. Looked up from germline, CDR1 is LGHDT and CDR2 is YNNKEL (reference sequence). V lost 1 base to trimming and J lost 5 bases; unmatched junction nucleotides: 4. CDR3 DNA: TGTGCCAGCAGCCAAGCGCACAGGGGAACTGAAGCTTTCTTT. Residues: CASSQAHRGTEAFF.

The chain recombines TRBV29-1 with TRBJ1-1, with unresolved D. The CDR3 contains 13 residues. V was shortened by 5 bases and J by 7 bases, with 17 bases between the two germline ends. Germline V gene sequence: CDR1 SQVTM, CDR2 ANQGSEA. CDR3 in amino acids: CSVLGLKGSEAFF. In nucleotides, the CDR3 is TGCAGCGTTCTCGGGTTGAAAGGGAGTGAAGCTTTCTTT.

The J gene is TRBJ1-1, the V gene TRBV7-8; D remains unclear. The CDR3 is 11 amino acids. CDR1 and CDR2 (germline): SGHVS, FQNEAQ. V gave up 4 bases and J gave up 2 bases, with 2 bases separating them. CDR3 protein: CASSSNTEAFF. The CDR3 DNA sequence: TGTGCCAGCAGCTCAAACACTGAAGCTTTCTTT. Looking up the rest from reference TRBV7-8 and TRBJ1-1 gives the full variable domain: GAGVSQSPRYKVAKRGQDVALRCDPISGHVSLFWYQQALGQGPEFLTYFQNEAQLDKSGLPSDRFFAERPEGSVSTLKIQRTQQEDSAVYLCASSSNTEAFFGQGTRLTVV.

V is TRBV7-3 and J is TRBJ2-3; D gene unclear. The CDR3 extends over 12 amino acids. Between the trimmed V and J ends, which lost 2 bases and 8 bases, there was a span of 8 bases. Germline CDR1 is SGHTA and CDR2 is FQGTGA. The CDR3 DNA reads TGTGCCAGCAGCTTACGTCCGGGTACGCAGTATTTT. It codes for CASSLRPGTQYF.

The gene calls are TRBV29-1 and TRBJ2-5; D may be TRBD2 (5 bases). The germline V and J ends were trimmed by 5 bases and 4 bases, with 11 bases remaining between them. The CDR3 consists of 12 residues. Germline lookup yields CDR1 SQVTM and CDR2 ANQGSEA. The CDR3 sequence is CSVRSAGETQYF. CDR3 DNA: TGCAGCGTTAGATCGGCGGGAGAGACCCAGTACTTC. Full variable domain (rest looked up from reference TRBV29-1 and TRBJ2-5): SAVISQKPSRDICQRGTSLTIQCQVDSQVTMMFWYRQQPGQSLTLIATANQGSEATYESGFVIDKFPISRPNLTFSTLTVSNMSPEDSSIYLCSVRSAGETQYFGPGTRLLVL.

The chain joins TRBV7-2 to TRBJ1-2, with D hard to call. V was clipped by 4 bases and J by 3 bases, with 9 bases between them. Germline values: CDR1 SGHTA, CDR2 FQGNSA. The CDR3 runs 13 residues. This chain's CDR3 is CASSSYVDYGYTF. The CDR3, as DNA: TGTGCCAGCAGCTCTTACGTAGACTATGGCTACACCTTC.

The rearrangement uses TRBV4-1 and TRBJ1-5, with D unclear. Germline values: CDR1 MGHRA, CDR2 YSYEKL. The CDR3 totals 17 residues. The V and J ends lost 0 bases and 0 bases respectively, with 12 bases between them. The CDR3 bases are TGCGCCAGCAGCCAAGATCCGGTTAGATATAGCAATCAGCCCCAGCATTTT. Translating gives CASSQDPVRYSNQPQHF.

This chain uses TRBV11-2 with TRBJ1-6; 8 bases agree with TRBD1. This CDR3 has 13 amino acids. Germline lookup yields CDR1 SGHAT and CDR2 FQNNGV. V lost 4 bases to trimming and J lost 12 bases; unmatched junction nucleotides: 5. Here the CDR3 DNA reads TGTGCCAGCAGCTCGGACAGGGTTCGACCCCTCCACTTT. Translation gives CASSSDRVRPLHF.

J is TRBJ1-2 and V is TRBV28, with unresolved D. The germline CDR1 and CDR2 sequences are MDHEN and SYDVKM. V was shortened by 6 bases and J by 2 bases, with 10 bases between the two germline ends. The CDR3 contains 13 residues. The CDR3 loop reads CASRILGNYGYTF. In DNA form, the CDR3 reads TGTGCCAGCAGAATCCTGGGAAACTATGGCTACACCTTC.

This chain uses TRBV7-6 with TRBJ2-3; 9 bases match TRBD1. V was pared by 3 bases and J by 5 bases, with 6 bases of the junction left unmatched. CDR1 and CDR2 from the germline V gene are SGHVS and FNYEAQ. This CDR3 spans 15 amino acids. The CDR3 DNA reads TGTGCCAGCAGCTTGACAGGGGGGACCCGAGATACGCAGTATTTT. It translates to CASSLTGGTRDTQYF. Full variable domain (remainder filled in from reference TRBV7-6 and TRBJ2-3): GAGVSQSPRYKVTKRGQDVALRCDPISGHVSLYWYRQALGQGPEFLTYFNYEAQQDKSGLPNDRFSAERPEGSISTLTIQRTEQRDSAMYRCASSLTGGTRDTQYFGPGTRLTVL.

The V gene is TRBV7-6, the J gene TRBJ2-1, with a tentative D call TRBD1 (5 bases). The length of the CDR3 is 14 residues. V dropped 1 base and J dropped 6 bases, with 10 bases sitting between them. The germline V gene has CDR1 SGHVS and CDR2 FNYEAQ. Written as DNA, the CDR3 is TGTGCCAGCAGCTTAGTCGCAGGGCCCAATGAGCAGTTCTTC. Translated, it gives CASSLVAGPNEQFF.

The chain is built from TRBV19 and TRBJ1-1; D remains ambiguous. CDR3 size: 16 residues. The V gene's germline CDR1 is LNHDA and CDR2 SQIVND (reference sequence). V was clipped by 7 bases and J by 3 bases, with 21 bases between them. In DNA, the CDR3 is TGTGCCAGTAAGGCCGGGAAGATAGGGCCGCACACTGAAGCTTTCTTT. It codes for CASKAGKIGPHTEAFF.

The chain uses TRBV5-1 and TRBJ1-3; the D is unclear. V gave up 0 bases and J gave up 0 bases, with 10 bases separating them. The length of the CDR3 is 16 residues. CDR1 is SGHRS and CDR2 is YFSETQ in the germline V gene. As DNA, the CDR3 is TGCGCCAGCAGCTTGGGAATCCGGGGCTCTGGAAACACCATATATTTT. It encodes CASSLGIRGSGNTIYF.

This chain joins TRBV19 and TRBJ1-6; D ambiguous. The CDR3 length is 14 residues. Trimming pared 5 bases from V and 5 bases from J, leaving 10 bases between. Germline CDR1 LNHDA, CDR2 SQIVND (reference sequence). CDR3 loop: CASSRVSHNSPLHF. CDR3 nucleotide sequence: TGTGCCAGTAGTCGCGTTTCTCATAATTCACCCCTCCACTTT.

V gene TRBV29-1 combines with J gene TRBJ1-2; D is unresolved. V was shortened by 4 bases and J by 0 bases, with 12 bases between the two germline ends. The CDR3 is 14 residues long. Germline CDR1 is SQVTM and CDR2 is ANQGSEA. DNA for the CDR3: TGCAGCGTTGCGAGTCACCGAGCTAACTATGGCTACACCTTC. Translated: CSVASHRANYGYTF.

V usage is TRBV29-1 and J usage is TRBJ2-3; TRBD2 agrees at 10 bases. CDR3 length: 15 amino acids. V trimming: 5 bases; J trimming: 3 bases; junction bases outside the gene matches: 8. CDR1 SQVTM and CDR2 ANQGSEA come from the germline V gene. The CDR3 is CSVSRLAGVTDTQYF. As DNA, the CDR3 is TGCAGCGTTTCTCGGCTAGCGGGGGTTACAGATACGCAGTATTTT.

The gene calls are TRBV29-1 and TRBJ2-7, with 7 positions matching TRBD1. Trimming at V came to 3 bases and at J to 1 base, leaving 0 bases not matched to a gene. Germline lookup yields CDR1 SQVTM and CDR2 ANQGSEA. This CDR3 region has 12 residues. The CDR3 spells CSVEGQSYEQYF. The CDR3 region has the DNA TGCAGCGTTGAGGGACAGTCCTACGAGCAGTACTTC.

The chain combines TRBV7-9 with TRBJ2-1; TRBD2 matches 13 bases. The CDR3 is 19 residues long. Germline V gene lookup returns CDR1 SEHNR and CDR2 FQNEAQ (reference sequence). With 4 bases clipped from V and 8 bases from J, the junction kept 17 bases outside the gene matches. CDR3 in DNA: TGTGCCAGCAGCTCCCCCGGAAGTCGACTAGCGGGAGGATTCTATGAGCAGTTCTTC. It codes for CASSSPGSRLAGGFYEQFF.

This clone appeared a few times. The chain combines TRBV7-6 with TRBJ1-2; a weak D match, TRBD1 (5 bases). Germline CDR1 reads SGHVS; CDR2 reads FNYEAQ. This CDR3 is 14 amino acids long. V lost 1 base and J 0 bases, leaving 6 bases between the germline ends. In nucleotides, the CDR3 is TGTGCCAGCAGCTTAGGGACAACTAACTATGGCTACACCTTC. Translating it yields CASSLGTTNYGYTF.

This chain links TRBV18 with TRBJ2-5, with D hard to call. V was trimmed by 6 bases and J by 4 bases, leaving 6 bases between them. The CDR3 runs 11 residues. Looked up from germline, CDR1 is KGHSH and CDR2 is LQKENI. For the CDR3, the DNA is TGTGCCAGCTCGCAGCGAGAGACCCAGTACTTC. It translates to CASSQRETQYF.

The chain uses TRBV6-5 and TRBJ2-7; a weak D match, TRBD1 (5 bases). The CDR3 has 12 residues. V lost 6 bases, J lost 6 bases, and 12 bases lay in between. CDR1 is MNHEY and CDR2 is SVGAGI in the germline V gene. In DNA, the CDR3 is TGTGCCAGCAGGGGGCTCATGGGCGAGCAGTACTTC. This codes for CASRGLMGEQYF.

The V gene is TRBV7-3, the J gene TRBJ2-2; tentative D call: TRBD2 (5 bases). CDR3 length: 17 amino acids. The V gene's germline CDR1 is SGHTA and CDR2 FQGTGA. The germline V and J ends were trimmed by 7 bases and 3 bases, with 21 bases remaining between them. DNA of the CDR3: TGTGCCAGCATCCAGAAGGAGGCGCAGGCGTACACCGGGGAGCTGTTTTTT. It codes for CASIQKEAQAYTGELFF. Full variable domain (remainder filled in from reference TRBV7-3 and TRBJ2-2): GAGVSQTPSNKVTEKGKYVELRCDPISGHTALYWYRQSLGQGPEFLIYFQGTGAADDSGLPNDRFFAVRPEGSVSTLKIQRTERGDSAVYLCASIQKEAQAYTGELFFGEGSRLTVL.